This T cell receptor (beta chain) emerged from a study of OX40 agonist ivuxolimab in advanced cancers. Study at large: Patients in dose escalation had liver, melanoma, kidney or head and neck cancers.

Assay: immunoSEQ multiplex PCR; the TCRdb copy retains only in-frame clones and omits some. The sample has approximately 74,000 clones; 85% to 90% are singletons. Remarks on this clone: As yet, its antigen is unknown.

This CDR3 spans 15 amino acids. Germline loops: CDR1 SGHTA, CDR2 FQGTGA. After removal of 5 bases from V and 4 bases from J, the junction contained 7 bases not matched to a gene. General study points: In general, CD8+ T cells held more expanded clones than CD4+ did, on average. Nonresponders included some who also had low normalized T-cell clonal expansion.

The rearrangement joins TRBV7-3 to TRBJ2-1; 8 positions agree with TRBD2. The sequence derives from an adult with an advanced solid tumor such as melanoma, head and neck, liver or kidney cancer. Sequencing used CD4+ or CD8+ T cells sorted from blood, obtained in a trial of the OX40 agonist ivuxolimab. The CDR3 loop is CASSDSGTGYNEQFF. The CDR3 nucleotides read TGTGCCAGCAGCGATAGCGGGACCGGATACAATGAGCAGTTCTTC. The full variable domain, rest sourced from reference TRBV7-3 and TRBJ2-1, is GAGVSQTPSNKVTEKGKYVELRCDPISGHTALYWYRQSLGQGPEFLIYFQGTGAADDSGLPNDRFFAVRPEGSVSTLKIQRTERGDSAVYLCASSDSGTGYNEQFFGPGTRLTVL.